This T cell receptor (beta chain) was retrieved from a study of cytotoxic CD8 clonotypes in ibrutinib-treated CLL. Overall study: Response samples were obtained once patients had received a median 12 months of treatment, range 6 to 36.

The ends lost 6 bases at V and 5 bases at J; junction bases unmatched: 8. The CDR3 has 14 residues. Germline CDR1 MNHEY, CDR2 SVGAGI. Study-wide points: Patients with sustained remission and those progressing were sampled at differing times. Measured clonality at baseline was greater than in age-matched healthy donors and tracked with circulating CD8+ T-cell counts.

Generated by immunoSEQ multiplex PCR, the TCRdb table keeps only in-frame clones and is missing some. This table holds approximately 300,000 clones, about 77% found once. This clone was counted only a few times. Its antigen remains unknown. The clonotype originates from a human donor with chronic lymphocytic leukemia. V gene TRBV6-5 combines with J gene TRBJ2-5, with TRBD2 matching over 8 bases. This specimen was PBMCs, taken before ibrutinib treatment. In nucleotides, the CDR3 is TGTGCCAGCAGCACGGGGGGGCGCGGCGAGACCCAGTACTTC. The encoded protein is CASSTGGRGETQYF.